This T cell receptor (beta chain) was sequenced for a study of early T cells in non-severe SARS-CoV-2 infection. The V gene end was trimmed by 10 bases and the J gene end by 5 bases; junction bases not matched to a gene: 7. From germline, CDR1 is LNHDA and CDR2 SQIVND (reference sequence). The CDR3 loop spans 12 amino acids. In TCRdb, the 5' RACE reads were re-called with MiXCR into one record per CDR3 protein. Of roughly 51,000 distinct CDR3 sequences in the sample, about 6.5% were seen once. The material sequenced was whole blood, taken at baseline. This sequence was found in an adult who was a healthcare worker with PCR-confirmed SARS-CoV-2 infection or an uninfected control (not recorded which). The V call is TRBV19, the J call TRBJ2-5, with 7 bases matching TRBD1. The CDR3 DNA is TGTGCCACGACAGGGAATGGGGAGACCCAGTACTTC. This gives the protein CATTGNGETQYF.